The T cell receptor (beta chain) described here comes from a study of T cell repertoires in cytomegalovirus infection. Whole-study results and caveats: The ex vivo response was dominated by HLA-C-restricted CMV-specific TCR beta clonotypes.

This clonotype showed up many times. The antigen remains unidentified. MiXCR, applied by TCRdb to the reads, yields one record per CDR3 protein. The sample consists of 100,000 to 150,000 distinct CDR3 sequences, roughly 9% of them appearing once. V trimming: 3 bases; J trimming: 0 bases; junction bases outside the gene matches: 3. The CDR3 has 15 amino acids. Germline V lookup: CDR1 SGHTA, CDR2 FQGNSA. Input material: PBMCs. The clonotype comes from a human donor in good health (CMV status not recorded). Some clones in this sample may be carry-over from other donors' samples. This chain uses TRBV7-2 with TRBJ2-7, with TRBD1 matching over 9 bases. CDR3 bases: TGTGCCAGCAGCTTCGCGGGACAGGGCTCCTACGAGCAGTACTTC. It specifies CASSFAGQGSYEQYF. The full variable domain, rest sourced from reference TRBV7-2 and TRBJ2-7, is GAGVSQSPSNKVTEKGKDVELRCDPISGHTALYWYRQSLGQGLEFLIYFQGNSAPDKSGLPSDRFSAERTGGSVSTLTIQRTQQEDSAVYLCASSFAGQGSYEQYFGPGTRLTVT.